The 14 T cell receptor beta chains reported below all come from one sample, sequenced in a study of blood T cell repertoires in COVID-19. This table comes from immunoSEQ multiplex PCR, and its TCRdb copy is limited to in-frame clones, with some not included. Of about 84,000 clones listed, around four fifths are singletons. Sequencing used peripheral blood. The receptors stem from a man older than 75 with active or convalescent COVID-19.

The CDR3 bases are TGTGCCAGCAGCGGGACAGGGGGCGGCTATGGCTACACCTTC. Translated, it gives CASSGTGGGYGYTF. The chain employs TRBV11-2 and TRBJ1-2; 12 bases fit TRBD1. Germline values: CDR1 SGHAT, CDR2 FQNNGV. J lost 4 bases, V lost 5 bases, and 2 bases had no gene match. This CDR3 spans 14 amino acids.

This sequence joins TRBV6-5 and TRBJ1-3; the match to TRBD1 covers 8 bases. The V and J ends lost 7 bases and 4 bases, in that order; junction bases with no gene match: 3. From germline, CDR1 is MNHEY and CDR2 SVGAGI. CDR3 length: 13 residues. The CDR3 reads CASMGQVGNTIYF. CDR3 nucleotides: TGTGCCAGCATGGGACAGGTCGGAAACACCATATATTTT.

In nucleotides, the CDR3 is TGTGCCAGCAGCCGAGAGGGTGGAGGTGAAAAACTGTTTTTT. Its translation is CASSREGGGEKLFF. This chain links TRBV5-4 with TRBJ1-4; D gene unclear. This CDR3 comprises 14 residues. Germline values: CDR1 SGHNT, CDR2 YYREEE (reference sequence). Between the trimmed V and J ends, which lost 4 bases and 7 bases, there was a span of 14 bases.

This chain's CDR3 is CASSYLTSFSPNEQFF. The CDR3, as DNA: TGTGCCAGCAGTTACTTGACTAGTTTTTCACCTAATGAGCAGTTCTTC. This rearrangement joins TRBV6-2 or TRBV6-3 to TRBJ2-1; maybe TRBD2 (6 bases). In germline, CDR1 is MNHEY, CDR2 SVGEGT. The V end lost 1 base, the J end lost 7 bases, and 17 bases lay between the germline ends. The CDR3 is 16 amino acids.

This clone has a handful of counts. The chain links TRBV7-2 to TRBJ2-2, with 9 nucleotides matching TRBD2. The J segment lost 4 bases and the V segment lost 5 bases, leaving 11 bases of the junction unmatched. Germline loops: CDR1 SGHTA, CDR2 FQGNSA. The CDR3 totals 17 residues. Here the CDR3 DNA reads TGTGCCAGCAGCCCGCGGGCGGGAGGGTATGGCACCGGGGAGCTGTTTTTT. As protein: CASSPRAGGYGTGELFF.

CDR3 nucleotide sequence: TGTGCCTGGAGTCAGGGGGTGGAAGATGGCTACACCTTC. Its protein is CAWSQGVEDGYTF. The rearrangement uses TRBV30 and TRBJ1-2; 7 bases line up with TRBD1. The germline V gene has CDR1 GTSNPN and CDR2 SVGIG (reference sequence). The CDR3 length is 13 residues. Trimming took 2 bases from V and 6 from J; bases not matched to a gene: 6. The variable domain in full, completed from reference TRBV30 and TRBJ1-2, reads SQTIHQWPATLVQPVGSPLSLECTVEGTSNPNLYWYRQAAGRGLQLLFYSVGIGQISSEVPQNLSASRPQDRQFILSSKKLLLSDSGFYLCAWSQGVEDGYTFGSGTRLTVV.

This clone was found once. This chain links TRBV6-5 with TRBJ1-3; 7 bases agree with TRBD1. CDR1 and CDR2 from the germline V gene are MNHEY and SVGAGI. This CDR3 has 15 amino acids. J was trimmed by 0 bases and V by 5 bases; bases with no gene match: 4. CDR3 protein: CASSQQGNSGNTIYF. In DNA form, the CDR3 reads TGTGCCAGCAGTCAACAGGGGAACTCTGGAAACACCATATATTTT.

V and J are TRBV29-1 and TRBJ1-1, with D tentatively TRBD1 (5 bases). Germline V gene sequence: CDR1 SQVTM, CDR2 ANQGSEA. The CDR3 is made up of 13 amino acids. Trimming pared 1 base from V and 6 bases from J, leaving 12 bases between. This CDR3 reads CSVEVRQPPEAFF. CDR3 nucleotide sequence: TGCAGCGTTGAAGTTAGACAGCCCCCTGAAGCTTTCTTT.

The rearrangement uses TRBV24-1 and TRBJ2-1, with a weak D call TRBD2 (6 bases). Trimming left V 4 bases short and J 5 bases short, with 17 bases between. This CDR3 has 16 residues. The V gene's germline CDR1 is KGHDR and CDR2 SFDVKD. DNA of the CDR3: TGTGCCACCAGTGACTCCTGGAGGGCCAAGAACAATGAGCAGTTCTTC. Its protein product is CATSDSWRAKNNEQFF.

On this clone: Other nucleotide sequences from this sample produce the same CDR3. V is TRBV7-2 and J is TRBJ1-6; perhaps TRBD1 as D (6 bases). Looked up from germline, CDR1 is SGHTA and CDR2 is FQGNSA. CDR3 size: 16 residues. V was pared by 4 bases and J by 3 bases, with 13 bases between. The CDR3 spells CASSSEGVVYNSPLHF. As DNA, the CDR3 is TGTGCCAGCAGCTCCGAGGGGGTGGTCTATAATTCACCCCTCCACTTT.

This chain joins TRBV7-9 and TRBJ2-1; 7 nucleotides agree with TRBD2. The J segment lost 15 bases and the V segment lost 1 base, leaving 6 bases of the junction unmatched. The CDR3 extends over 12 amino acids. The germline CDR1 and CDR2 sequences are SEHNR and FQNEAQ (reference sequence). CDR3 coding DNA: TGTGCCAGCAGCTTAGTCGGGGGGAATTGGTTCTTC. It yields the protein CASSLVGGNWFF.

The chain has TRBV19 and TRBJ2-7; 9 positions agree with TRBD2. In germline, CDR1 is LNHDA, CDR2 SQIVND (reference sequence). The V gene end was trimmed by 6 bases and the J gene end by 4 bases; junction bases not matched to a gene: 7. The CDR3 consists of 14 residues. Here the CDR3 DNA reads TGTGCCAGTAGCCTCAGCGGGGGGACTTACGAGCAGTACTTC. Amino acids: CASSLSGGTYEQYF.

V is TRBV7-9 and J is TRBJ2-1; the D is unclear. The CDR3 is made up of 16 amino acids. Trimming shortened V by 3 bases and J by 4 bases, and 16 bases separated the two germline ends. From germline, CDR1 is SEHNR and CDR2 FQNEAQ (reference sequence). The CDR3 DNA is TGTGCCAGCAGCTTCGGAGCCTCCATTCCTTACAATGAGCAGTTCTTC. Encoded protein: CASSFGASIPYNEQFF.

The chain employs TRBV21-1 and TRBJ2-7; the D segment call TRBD1 is taken from the table without a DNA check. TRBV21-1 is designated a pseudogene. The CDR3 totals 15 residues. CDR3 in DNA: TGTGCCAGCAGCAGTCGCCGGGACAGTTCCTACGAGCAGTACTTC. Its translation is CASSSRRDSSYEQYF.